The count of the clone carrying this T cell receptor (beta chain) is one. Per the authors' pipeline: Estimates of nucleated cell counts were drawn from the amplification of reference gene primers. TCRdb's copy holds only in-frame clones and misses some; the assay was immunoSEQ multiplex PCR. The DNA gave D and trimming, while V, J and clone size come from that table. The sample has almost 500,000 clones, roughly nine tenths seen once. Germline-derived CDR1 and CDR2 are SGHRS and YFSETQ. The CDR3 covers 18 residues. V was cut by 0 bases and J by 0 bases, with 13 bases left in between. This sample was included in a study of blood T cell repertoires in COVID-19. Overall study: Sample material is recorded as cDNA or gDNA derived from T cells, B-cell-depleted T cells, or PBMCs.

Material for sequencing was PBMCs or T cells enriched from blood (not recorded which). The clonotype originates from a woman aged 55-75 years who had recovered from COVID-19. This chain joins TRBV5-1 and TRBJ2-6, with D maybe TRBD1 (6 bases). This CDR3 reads CASSLGTVHSSGANVLTF. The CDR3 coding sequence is TGCGCCAGCAGCTTGGGGACAGTACACAGCTCTGGGGCCAACGTCCTGACTTTC.